These 27 T cell receptor beta chains were sequenced from one sample in a study of blood T cell repertoires in COVID-19. Data came from immunoSEQ multiplex PCR; TCRdb stores just in-frame clones and leaves some out. The sample has fewer than 200,000 clones, approximately 80% seen once. Sequenced: peripheral blood. All receptors come from a woman aged 80 or over with active or convalescent COVID-19.

Comments on this clone: Other DNA sequences within the sample encode an identical CDR3. The chain uses TRBV19 and TRBJ1-2, with unresolved D. The CDR3 runs 14 residues. V was shortened by 5 bases and J by 2 bases, with 12 bases between the two germline ends. CDR1 is LNHDA and CDR2 is SQIVND in the germline V gene (reference sequence). The CDR3 nucleotides are TGTGCCAGTAGTCCCCCCACAGCCAACTATGGCTACACCTTC. Translated: CASSPPTANYGYTF.

The chain has TRBV6-5 and TRBJ1-1; the match to TRBD1 covers 9 bases. The CDR3 is 12 amino acids. J lost 5 bases, V lost 8 bases, and 3 bases had no gene match. Per germline, CDR1 MNHEY and CDR2 SVGAGI. CDR3 in DNA: TGTGCCAGCCGGGACAGGGCGACTGAAGCTTTCTTT. Translated: CASRDRATEAFF.

The chain couples TRBV6-5 to TRBJ2-1; 11 nucleotides line up with TRBD2. The CDR3 is 14 residues long. Losses at the gene ends were 7 bases for V and 8 bases for J; bases not matched to a gene: 7. The germline V gene encodes CDR1 MNHEY and CDR2 SVGAGI. CDR3 DNA sequence: TGTGCCAGCAAGTCTAGCGGGGGGATATATGAGCAGTTCTTC. Encoded protein: CASKSSGGIYEQFF.

The chain couples TRBV5-8 to TRBJ2-3; D gene ambiguous. CDR1 is SGHTS, CDR2 YDEGEE, per germline. The ends were cut back, 2 bases at V and 4 bases at J, with 8 bases in the middle. The CDR3 spans 13 residues. The CDR3 DNA follows: TGTGCCAGCAGCTTCCAGGTAGCAGATACGCAGTATTTT. It is translated as CASSFQVADTQYF. Full variable domain (remainder filled in from reference TRBV5-8 and TRBJ2-3): EAGVTQSPTHLIKTRGQQATLRCSPISGHTSVYWYQQALGLGLQFLLWYDEGEERNRGNFPPRFSGRQFPNYSSELNVNALELEDSALYLCASSFQVADTQYFGPGTRLTVL.

The chain has TRBV7-6 and TRBJ2-5; the D gene is possibly TRBD1 (5 bases). Trimming took 5 bases from V and 7 from J, leaving 17 bases between them. The germline V gene encodes CDR1 SGHVS and CDR2 FNYEAQ. This CDR3 contains 14 residues. The CDR3 region has the DNA TGTGCCAGCAGCCCGCAGGGCTCTAAGGGGACCCAGTACTTC. Protein product: CASSPQGSKGTQYF.

The J gene is TRBJ1-1, the V gene TRBV7-8; D not certain. The CDR3 spans 17 residues. Germline loops: CDR1 SGHVS, CDR2 FQNEAQ. Trimming stripped 0 bases from V and 8 bases from J, with 22 bases between. The CDR3 here is CASSLARTPPVFYEAFF. The CDR3 DNA reads TGTGCCAGCAGCTTAGCGCGTACCCCCCCGGTCTTCTACGAAGCTTTCTTT. Full variable domain (rest looked up from reference TRBV7-8 and TRBJ1-1): GAGVSQSPRYKVAKRGQDVALRCDPISGHVSLFWYQQALGQGPEFLTYFQNEAQLDKSGLPSDRFFAERPEGSVSTLKIQRTQQEDSAVYLCASSLARTPPVFYEAFFGQGTRLTVV.

This clone was seen a few times. This chain joins TRBV19 and TRBJ1-1; D possibly corresponds to TRBD1 (5 bases). V lost 7 bases, J lost 4 bases, and 13 bases lay in between. This CDR3 has 13 residues. CDR1 is LNHDA and CDR2 is SQIVND in the germline V gene (reference sequence). The chain's CDR3 is CASMRRGSTEAFF. The CDR3 nucleotides read TGTGCCAGTATGCGGAGGGGTAGCACTGAAGCTTTCTTT.

V usage is TRBV9 and J usage is TRBJ2-1; no clear D gene. This CDR3 is 14 amino acids long. Germline V CDR1 and CDR2: SGDLS, YYNGEE. Trimming removed 1 base at V and 1 base at J, with 6 bases between. The CDR3 loop is CASSVSSSYNEQFF. For the CDR3, the DNA is TGTGCCAGCAGCGTAAGTAGTTCCTACAATGAGCAGTTCTTC.

V usage is TRBV6-5 and J usage is TRBJ1-1; a weak D match, TRBD1 (6 bases). The CDR3 runs 14 residues. The germline gives CDR1 MNHEY, CDR2 SVGAGI. Trimming removed 8 bases at V and 5 bases at J, with 18 bases between. The CDR3 region has the DNA TGTGCCAGCTTGACATACCGGGACACGACTGAAGCTTTCTTT. Encoded protein: CASLTYRDTTEAFF.

This clone appeared a single time. CDR3 bases: TGCGCCAGCAGCTTGACAGGGGCTACGAACACTGAAGCTTTCTTT. Its protein product is CASSLTGATNTEAFF. V usage is TRBV5-1 and J usage is TRBJ1-1; TRBD1 agrees at 7 bases. The V gene end was trimmed by 1 base and the J gene end by 1 base; junction bases not matched to a gene: 4. This CDR3 has 15 residues. CDR1 is SGHRS and CDR2 is YFSETQ in the germline V gene.

The genes are TRBV11-3 and TRBJ2-3, with 7 positions matching TRBD1. The trim removed 0 bases at V and 2 bases at J, leaving 2 bases unmatched. The CDR3 consists of 15 residues. Germline V gene sequence: CDR1 SGHNT, CDR2 YENEEA. The CDR3 spells CASSLDGTATDTQYF. CDR3 DNA: TGTGCCAGCAGCTTAGATGGGACAGCCACAGATACGCAGTATTTT. Variable domain in full (rest from reference TRBV11-3 and TRBJ2-3): EAGVVQSPRYKIIEKKQPVAFWCNPISGHNTLYWYLQNLGQGPELLIRYENEEAVDDSQLPKDRFSAERLKGVDSTLKIQPAELGDSAVYLCASSLDGTATDTQYFGPGTRLTVL.

Points on this clone: The identical CDR3 is also encoded by other nucleotide sequences in the sample. V and J are TRBV18 and TRBJ1-2; 8 nucleotides match TRBD1. The CDR3 is 14 amino acids. The V segment lost 0 bases and the J segment 3 bases; nucleotides outside the gene matches: 0. Germline-derived CDR1 and CDR2 are KGHSH and LQKENI. CDR3 in amino acids: CASSPPTGDYGYTF. CDR3 nucleotide sequence: TGTGCCAGCTCACCACCGACAGGGGACTATGGCTACACCTTC.

This chain uses TRBV27 with TRBJ1-1; D possibly corresponds to TRBD1 (5 bases). This CDR3 has 15 residues. The ends were cut back, 3 bases at V and 0 bases at J, with 11 bases in the middle. CDR1 and CDR2 from the germline V gene are MNHEY and SMNVEV (reference sequence). DNA of the CDR3: TGTGCCAGCAGTTTCTCGACAGTGGTGAACACTGAAGCTTTCTTT. Protein sequence: CASSFSTVVNTEAFF.

V and J are TRBV11-3 and TRBJ1-4; D possibly corresponds to TRBD1 (6 bases). The CDR3 covers 16 residues. Trimming stripped 4 bases from V and 2 bases from J, with 14 bases between. CDR1 is SGHNT, CDR2 YENEEA, per germline. The CDR3 bases are TGTGCCAGCAGCTCGCCCCGGGGGGCGACTAATGAAAAACTGTTTTTT. It is translated as CASSSPRGATNEKLFF.

The CDR3 sequence is CASSLADRDSYGYTF. CDR3 DNA: TGTGCCAGCAGCTTGGCGGACAGGGACTCCTATGGCTACACCTTC. The chain uses TRBV5-6 and TRBJ1-2, with 8 nucleotides matching TRBD1. Germline CDR1 is SGHDT and CDR2 is YYEEEE. Trimming took 0 bases from V and 4 from J; bases not matched to a gene: 5. The CDR3 runs 15 residues.

The rearrangement uses TRBV4-3 and TRBJ2-1, with 7 positions matching TRBD1. Germline assignment: CDR1 LGHNA and CDR2 YSLEER. V was clipped by 0 bases and J by 8 bases; unmatched bases: 4. The CDR3 covers 14 residues. The CDR3, as DNA: TGCGCCAGCAGCCAAGAGCCGACAGGGTATGAGCAGTTCTTC. Residues: CASSQEPTGYEQFF.

This chain connects TRBV28 to TRBJ2-2; 8 bases are shared with TRBD2. Trimming took 3 bases from V and 9 from J; bases not matched to a gene: 6. CDR3 length: 14 residues. Germline V gene lookup returns CDR1 MDHEN and CDR2 SYDVKM. In DNA form, the CDR3 reads TGTGCCAGCAGTTTGGACGGGGGGGCGAGGGAGCTGTTTTTT. This sequence encodes CASSLDGGARELFF.

The rearrangement uses TRBV6-1 and TRBJ2-7; tentatively, D is TRBD1 (6 bases). Germline V gene data show CDR1 as MNHNS and CDR2 as SASEGT. V lost 2 bases and J lost 3, with 14 bases in between. The CDR3 contains 15 residues. CDR3 sequence reads: CASSEPRRGNYEQYF. The CDR3, as DNA: TGTGCCAGCAGTGAACCCCGTAGGGGGAACTACGAGCAGTACTTC.

V usage is TRBV6-2 or TRBV6-3 and J usage is TRBJ1-6, with a weak D call TRBD1 (5 bases). CDR1 is MNHEY, CDR2 SVGEGT, per germline. V dropped 1 base and J dropped 7 bases, with 17 bases sitting between them. The CDR3 has 17 residues. The chain's CDR3 is CASSYFGAVKKNSPLHF. The CDR3 region has the DNA TGTGCCAGCAGTTACTTTGGGGCAGTAAAAAAGAATTCACCCCTCCACTTT.

This chain uses TRBV6-5 with TRBJ2-7; possible D gene TRBD2, 6 bases. The CDR3 contains 14 residues. In germline, CDR1 is MNHEY, CDR2 SVGAGI. Trimming took off 2 bases at V and 2 bases at J, with 10 bases between the two ends. In DNA form, the CDR3 reads TGTGCCAGCAGTTACGGCGGGGCGACCTACGAGCAGTACTTC. Translation: CASSYGGATYEQYF.

This clone was seen a handful of times. The rearrangement joins TRBV18 to TRBJ1-1, with 8 bases fitting TRBD1. CDR3 size: 16 residues. With 3 bases clipped from V and 7 bases from J, the junction kept 13 bases outside the gene matches. The germline CDR1 and CDR2 sequences are KGHSH and LQKENI. As DNA, the CDR3 is TGTGCCAGCTCACCCTCGACAGGGGTAAGCCTACTTGAAGCTTTCTTT. Amino acids: CASSPSTGVSLLEAFF.

V is TRBV5-1 and J is TRBJ2-2, with D hard to call. The CDR3 sequence is 16 residues long. Per germline, CDR1 SGHRS and CDR2 YFSETQ. V gave up 2 bases and J gave up 0 bases, with 11 bases separating them. The CDR3 DNA is TGCGCCAGCAGCTTTTCCAGAACCGCGAACACCGGGGAGCTGTTTTTT. Its translation: CASSFSRTANTGELFF. Looking up the rest from reference TRBV5-1 and TRBJ2-2 gives the full variable domain: KAGVTQTPRYLIKTRGQQVTLSCSPISGHRSVSWYQQTPGQGLQFLFEYFSETQRNKGNFPGRFSGRQFSNSRSEMNVSTLELGDSALYLCASSFSRTANTGELFFGEGSRLTVL.

The chain is built from TRBV7-2 and TRBJ2-5, with D unresolved. Germline V gives CDR1 SGHTA, CDR2 FQGNSA. The V end was cut by 4 bases, the J end by 2 bases, with 5 bases between. The CDR3 contains 12 residues. For the CDR3, the DNA is TGTGCCAGCAGCTCAACACAAGAGACCCAGTACTTC. Translating gives CASSSTQETQYF.

This rearrangement joins TRBV3-1 (or the pseudogene TRBV3-2) to TRBJ1-2; D is unclear. The CDR3 spans 14 residues. CDR1 and CDR2 from the germline V gene are LGHDT and YNNKEL (reference sequence). Trimming removed 2 bases at V and 2 bases at J, with 9 bases between. CDR3 bases: TGTGCCAGCAGCCAAACCCACTCAAACTATGGCTACACCTTC. Translation: CASSQTHSNYGYTF.

The rearrangement joins TRBV7-2 to TRBJ2-3; D gene uncertain. The germline V gene encodes CDR1 SGHTA and CDR2 FQGNSA. The V end was cut by 2 bases, the J end by 0 bases, with 6 bases between. This CDR3 comprises 14 residues. The CDR3 bases are TGTGCCAGCAGCTTAATACAAAGCACAGATACGCAGTATTTT. Translated: CASSLIQSTDTQYF.

The V gene is TRBV19, the J gene TRBJ2-7, with 7 bases aligning to TRBD1. V lost 5 bases to trimming and J lost 7 bases; unmatched junction nucleotides: 5. CDR3 length: 12 amino acids. Looked up from germline, CDR1 is LNHDA and CDR2 is SQIVND (reference sequence). CDR3 sequence (DNA): TGTGCCAGTAGTTCCCAGGGACAGGAGCAGTACTTC. Encoded protein: CASSSQGQEQYF. Looking up the rest from reference TRBV19 and TRBJ2-7 gives the full variable domain: DGGITQSPKYLFRKEGQNVTLSCEQNLNHDAMYWYRQDPGQGLRLIYYSQIVNDFQKGDIAEGYSVSREKKESFPLTVTSAQKNPTAFYLCASSSQGQEQYFGPGTRLTVT.

The chain recombines TRBV12-3 or TRBV12-4 with TRBJ1-1; no reliable D call. This CDR3 is 12 amino acids long. Between the trimmed V and J ends, which lost 3 bases and 3 bases, there was a span of 5 bases. The CDR3 sequence is CASSLRDTEAFF. DNA of the CDR3: TGTGCCAGCAGTTTGAGGGACACTGAAGCTTTCTTT.